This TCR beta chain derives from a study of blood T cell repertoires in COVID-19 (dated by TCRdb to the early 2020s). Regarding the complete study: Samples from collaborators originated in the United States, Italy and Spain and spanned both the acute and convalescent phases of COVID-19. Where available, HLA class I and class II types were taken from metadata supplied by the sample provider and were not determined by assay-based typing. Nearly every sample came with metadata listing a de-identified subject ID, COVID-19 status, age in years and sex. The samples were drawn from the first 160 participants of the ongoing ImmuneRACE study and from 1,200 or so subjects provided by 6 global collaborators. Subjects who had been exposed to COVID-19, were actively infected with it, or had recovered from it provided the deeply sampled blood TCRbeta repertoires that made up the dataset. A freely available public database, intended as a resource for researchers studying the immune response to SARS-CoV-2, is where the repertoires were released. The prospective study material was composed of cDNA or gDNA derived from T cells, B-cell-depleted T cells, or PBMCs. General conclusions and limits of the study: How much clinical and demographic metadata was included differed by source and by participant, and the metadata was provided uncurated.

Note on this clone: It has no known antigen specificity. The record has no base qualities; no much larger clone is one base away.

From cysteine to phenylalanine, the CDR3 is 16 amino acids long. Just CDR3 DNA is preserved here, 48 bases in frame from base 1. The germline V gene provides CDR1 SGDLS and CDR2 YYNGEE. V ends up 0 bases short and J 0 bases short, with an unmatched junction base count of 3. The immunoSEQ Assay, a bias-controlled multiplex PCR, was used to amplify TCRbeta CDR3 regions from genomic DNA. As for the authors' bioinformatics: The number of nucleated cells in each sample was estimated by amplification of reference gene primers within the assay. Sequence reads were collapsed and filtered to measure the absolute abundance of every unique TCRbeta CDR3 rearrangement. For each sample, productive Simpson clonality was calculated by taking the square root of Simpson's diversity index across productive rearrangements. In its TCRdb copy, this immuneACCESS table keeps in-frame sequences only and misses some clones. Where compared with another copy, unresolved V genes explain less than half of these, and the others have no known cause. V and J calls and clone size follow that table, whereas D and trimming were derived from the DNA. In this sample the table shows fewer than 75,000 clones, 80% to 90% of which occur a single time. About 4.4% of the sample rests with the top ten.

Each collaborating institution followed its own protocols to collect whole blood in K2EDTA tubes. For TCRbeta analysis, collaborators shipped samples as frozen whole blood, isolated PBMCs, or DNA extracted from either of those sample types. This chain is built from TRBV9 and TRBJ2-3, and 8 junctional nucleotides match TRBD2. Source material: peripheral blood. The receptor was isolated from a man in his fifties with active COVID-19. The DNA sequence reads TGTGCCAGCAGCGTAGTGGGGACTAGAAGCACAGATACGCAGTATTTT. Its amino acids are CASSVVGTRSTDTQYF.